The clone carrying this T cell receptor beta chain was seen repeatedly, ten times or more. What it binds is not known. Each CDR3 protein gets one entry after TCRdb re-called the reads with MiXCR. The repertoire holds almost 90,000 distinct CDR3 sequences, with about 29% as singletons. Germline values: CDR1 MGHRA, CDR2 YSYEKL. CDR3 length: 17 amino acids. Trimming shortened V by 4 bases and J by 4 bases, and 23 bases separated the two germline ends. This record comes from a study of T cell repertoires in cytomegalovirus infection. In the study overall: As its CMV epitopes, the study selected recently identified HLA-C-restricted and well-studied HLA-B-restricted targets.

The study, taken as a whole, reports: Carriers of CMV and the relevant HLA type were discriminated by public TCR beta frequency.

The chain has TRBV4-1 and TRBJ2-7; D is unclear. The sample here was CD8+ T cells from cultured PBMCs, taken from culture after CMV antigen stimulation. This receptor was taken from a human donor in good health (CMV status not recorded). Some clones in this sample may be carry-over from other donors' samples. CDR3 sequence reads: CASSRHSGSPDLYEQYF. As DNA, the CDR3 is TGCGCCAGCAGCCGACATTCTGGGTCACCGGACCTATACGAGCAGTACTTC.